A single TCR beta chain is shown here with its context. This clonotype was seen at least ten times. It has no known antigen specificity. No quality values exist for individual bases; no much larger clone is one base distant. CDR1 and CDR2, looked up from the germline V gene, are LGHNT and FRNRAP. V ends up 4 bases short and J 5 bases short, with an unmatched junction base count of 3. Reading from cysteine to phenylalanine, the CDR3 counts 15 amino acids. The entry retains the CDR3 DNA only, 45 bases that are in frame from base 1. The sample comes from a study of CD8 T cells in ankylosing spondylitis (dated by TCRdb to about 2017). In terms of the full investigation: The study profiled T cell receptor beta repertoires in healthy donors and ankylosing spondylitis patients to find disease-linked TCR variants. The full study cohort comprised 25 ankylosing spondylitis patients and 110 or so healthy donors. Peripheral blood was sampled, and synovial fluid was additionally collected from ankylosing spondylitis patients. Broader findings and caveats from the paper: The disease-linked clones were reported as significantly enriched in matched synovial fluid samples from ankylosing spondylitis patients. Some TCR beta motif variants had previously been reported in synovial fluid and blood of reactive arthritis patients, which suggested common disease-initiation mechanisms. In peripheral blood, the disease-linked clones were found at relatively low frequencies and had a CD8+ phenotype. A TCR beta motif made up of roughly eight highly homologous amino acid variants appeared to be characteristic of blood from ankylosing spondylitis patients.

Sequencing relied on an Illumina HiSeq 2500. TCR beta libraries were prepared by quantitative 5'-RACE with molecular barcodes. The source study handled its data this way. A new computational method, built on a probabilistic model of VDJ rearrangement, was used to identify disease-linked TCR variants. The public reads were quality trimmed at Q25 with fastp and then assembled into clones with MiXCR by TCRdb, keeping productive beta chains. Each entry merges the rows of one CDR3 protein and shows their most common DNA and genes. These V and J calls are TCRdb output, not the study's own analysis. Present in this sample are approximately 190,000 distinct CDR3 sequences, approximately 12% of which were seen just once. More than 9.5% of the sample is taken by the ten largest.

What was sequenced was blood, either unsorted or a sorted T cell fraction (not recorded which). This clonotype originated in a female donor with ankylosing spondylitis or in good health (not recorded which). The rearranged chain carries TRBV12-5 and TRBJ2-2, and 11 bases in between align with TRBD1. The CDR3 loop reads CASGSDRGLTGELFF. The DNA sequence reads TGTGCTAGTGGTTCGGACAGGGGGCTTACCGGGGAGCTGTTTTTT.